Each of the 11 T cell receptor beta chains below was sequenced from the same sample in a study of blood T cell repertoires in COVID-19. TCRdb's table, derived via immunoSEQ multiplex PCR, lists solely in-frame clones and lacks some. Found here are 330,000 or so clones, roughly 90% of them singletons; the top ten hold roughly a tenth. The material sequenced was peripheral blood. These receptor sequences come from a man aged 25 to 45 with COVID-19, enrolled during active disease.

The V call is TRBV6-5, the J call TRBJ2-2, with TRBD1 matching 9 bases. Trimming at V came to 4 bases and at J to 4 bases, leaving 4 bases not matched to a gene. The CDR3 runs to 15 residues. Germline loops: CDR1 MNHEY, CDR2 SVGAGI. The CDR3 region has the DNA TGTGCCAGCAGTTTACAGGGGGCCAGCACCGGGGAGCTGTTTTTT. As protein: CASSLQGASTGELFF.

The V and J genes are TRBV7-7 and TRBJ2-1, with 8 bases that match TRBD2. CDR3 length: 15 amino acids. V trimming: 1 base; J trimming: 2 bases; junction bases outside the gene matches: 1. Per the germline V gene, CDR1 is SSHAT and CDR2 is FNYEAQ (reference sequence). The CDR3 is CASSLGTSPYNEQFF. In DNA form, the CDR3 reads TGTGCCAGCAGCTTAGGGACTAGCCCCTACAATGAGCAGTTCTTC. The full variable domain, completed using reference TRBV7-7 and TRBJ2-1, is GAGVSQSPRYKVTKRGQDVTLRCDPISSHATLYWYQQALGQGPEFLTYFNYEAQPDKSGLPSDRFSAERPEGSISTLTIQRTEQRDSAMYRCASSLGTSPYNEQFFGPGTRLTVL.

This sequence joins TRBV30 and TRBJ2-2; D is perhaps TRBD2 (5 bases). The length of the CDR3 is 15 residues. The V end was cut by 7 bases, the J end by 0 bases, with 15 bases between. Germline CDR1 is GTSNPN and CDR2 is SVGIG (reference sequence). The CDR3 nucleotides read TGTGCCTCGAAGTGGGCGCGGGCGAACACCGGGGAGCTGTTTTTT. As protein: CASKWARANTGELFF.

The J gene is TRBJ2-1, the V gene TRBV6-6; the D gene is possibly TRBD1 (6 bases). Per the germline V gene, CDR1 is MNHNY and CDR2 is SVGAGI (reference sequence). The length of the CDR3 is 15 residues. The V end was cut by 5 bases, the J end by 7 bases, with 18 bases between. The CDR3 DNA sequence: TGTGCCAGCAGTCCCTTCCTACAGGGCGATAATGAGCAGTTCTTC. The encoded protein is CASSPFLQGDNEQFF.

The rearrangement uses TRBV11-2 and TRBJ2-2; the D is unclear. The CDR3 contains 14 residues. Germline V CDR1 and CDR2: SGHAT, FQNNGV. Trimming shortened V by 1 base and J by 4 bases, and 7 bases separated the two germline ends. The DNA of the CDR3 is TGTGCCAGCAGCTTAGGCAGGCGCACCGGGGAGCTGTTTTTT. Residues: CASSLGRRTGELFF. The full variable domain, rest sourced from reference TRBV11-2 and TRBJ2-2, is EAGVAQSPRYKIIEKRQSVAFWCNPISGHATLYWYQQILGQGPKLLIQFQNNGVVDDSQLPKDRFSAERLKGVDSTLKIQPAKLEDSAVYLCASSLGRRTGELFFGEGSRLTVL.

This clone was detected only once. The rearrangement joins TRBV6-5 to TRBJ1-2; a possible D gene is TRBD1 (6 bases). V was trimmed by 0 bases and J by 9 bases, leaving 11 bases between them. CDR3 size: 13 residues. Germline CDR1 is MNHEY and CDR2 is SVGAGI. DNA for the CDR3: TGTGCCAGCAGTTACTCGGGGGCAAAGCGCTACACCTTC. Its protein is CASSYSGAKRYTF.

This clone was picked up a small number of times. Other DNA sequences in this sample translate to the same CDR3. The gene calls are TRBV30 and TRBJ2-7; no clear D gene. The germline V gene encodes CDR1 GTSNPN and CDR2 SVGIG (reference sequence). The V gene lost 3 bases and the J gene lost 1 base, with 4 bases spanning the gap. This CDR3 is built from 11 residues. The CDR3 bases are TGTGCCTGGAGCCCTTCCTACGAGCAGTACTTC. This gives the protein CAWSPSYEQYF.

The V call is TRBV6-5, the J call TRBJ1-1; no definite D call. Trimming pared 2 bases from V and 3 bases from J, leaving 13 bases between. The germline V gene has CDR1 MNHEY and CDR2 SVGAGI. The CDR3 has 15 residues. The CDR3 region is CASSYVEGSHTEAFF. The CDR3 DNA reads TGTGCCAGCAGTTACGTAGAGGGATCGCACACTGAAGCTTTCTTT.

The CDR3 bases are TGTGCCAGCAGCACCTGGGACAGAACCTACGAGCAGTACTTC. Its protein product is CASSTWDRTYEQYF. This sequence joins TRBV28 and TRBJ2-7; 7 nucleotides line up with TRBD1. The J segment lost 2 bases and the V segment lost 6 bases, leaving 7 bases of the junction unmatched. Germline CDR1 is MDHEN and CDR2 is SYDVKM. The CDR3 length is 14 residues.

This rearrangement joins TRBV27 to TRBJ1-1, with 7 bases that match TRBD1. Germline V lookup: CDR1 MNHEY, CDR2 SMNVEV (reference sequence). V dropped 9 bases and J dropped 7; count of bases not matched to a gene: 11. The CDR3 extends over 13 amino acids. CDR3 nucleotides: TGTGCCAGTCACTTCCGACAGGGCCGTGAAGCTTTCTTT. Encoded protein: CASHFRQGREAFF.

The CDR3 DNA reads as TGCGCCAGCAGCTCGGGGACAGCTTCACGGGGGGAGACCCAGTACTTC. Translation gives CASSSGTASRGETQYF. This chain uses TRBV5-1 with TRBJ2-5; weak D call: TRBD1 (7 bases). Germline V CDR1 and CDR2: SGHRS, YFSETQ. CDR3 length equals 16 residues. V was clipped by 3 bases and J by 5 bases, with 20 bases between them.